The clone carrying this T cell receptor (beta chain) has a single count. No antigen is known for it. This entry belongs to a study of shared clonotypes between healthy human individuals. Study-level findings and limits: Despite large depth, rarefaction showed incomplete sorted-subset sequencing.

The germline V and J ends were trimmed by 7 bases and 0 bases, with 12 bases remaining between them. The V gene's germline CDR1 is SGHRS and CDR2 YFSETQ. The CDR3 loop spans 14 amino acids. Assay used: immunoSEQ multiplex PCR; TCRdb lists only in-frame clones, some missing. The sample shows around 700,000 clones, around 72% of them seen only once. This chain uses TRBV5-1 with TRBJ2-3; D is perhaps TRBD1 (5 bases). This receptor was identified in a woman aged 25 to 39 in good health. Sequencing was carried out using memory CD4+ T cells sorted from blood. Documented subset: CD45RA-negative fraction. CDR3 in amino acids: CASRSGPSTDTQYF. For the CDR3, the DNA is TGCGCCAGCCGGTCAGGGCCGAGCACAGATACGCAGTATTTT. Full variable domain (rest looked up from reference TRBV5-1 and TRBJ2-3): KAGVTQTPRYLIKTRGQQVTLSCSPISGHRSVSWYQQTPGQGLQFLFEYFSETQRNKGNFPGRFSGRQFSNSRSEMNVSTLELGDSALYLCASRSGPSTDTQYFGPGTRLTVL.